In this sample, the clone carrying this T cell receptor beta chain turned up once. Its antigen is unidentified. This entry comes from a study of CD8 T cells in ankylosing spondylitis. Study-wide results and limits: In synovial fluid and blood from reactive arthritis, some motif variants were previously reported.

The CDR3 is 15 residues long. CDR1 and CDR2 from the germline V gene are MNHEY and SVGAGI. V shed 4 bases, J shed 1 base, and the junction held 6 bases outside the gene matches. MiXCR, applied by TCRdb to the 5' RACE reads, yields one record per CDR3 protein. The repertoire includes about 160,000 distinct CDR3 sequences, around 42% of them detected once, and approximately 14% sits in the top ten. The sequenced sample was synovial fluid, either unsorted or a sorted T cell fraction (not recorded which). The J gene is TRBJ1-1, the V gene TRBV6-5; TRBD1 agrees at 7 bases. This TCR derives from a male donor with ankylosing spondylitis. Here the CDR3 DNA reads TGTGCCAGCAGTTTACAGGGGTTTTCGAACACTGAAGCTTTCTTT. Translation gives CASSLQGFSNTEAFF.